This TCR beta chain comes out of a study of neoadjuvant anti-PD-1 for oral cavity cancer. Whole-study context: Patients without progression received a fourth nivolumab dose around day 43, then surgical resection on days 50-56. Points from the study as a whole: After neoadjuvant nivolumab, PBMC T cell clonality was significantly higher in non-responders than responders.

Germline CDR1 SGHTA, CDR2 FQGNSA. CDR3 size: 21 residues. Unmatched junction bases numbered 22, after V lost 0 bases and J lost 2 bases. Turning to this clone: The antigen remains undetermined.

Blood libraries mostly used approximately 450 ng genomic DNA, six replicates each. Profiled with immunoSEQ multiplex PCR; TCRdb holds only in-frame clones, not every one. The repertoire holds fewer than 70,000 clones, with roughly 84% as singletons. The chain uses TRBV7-2 and TRBJ2-7, with 7 positions matching TRBD2. Here the sequenced sample was PBMCs, taken before nivolumab (anti-PD-1) treatment. The clonotype comes from a person between 40 and 80 years old with oral cavity squamous cell carcinoma. CDR3 DNA sequence: TGTGCCAGCAGCTTAGCCCCACGATTCGGGAGGTTGGATGGCAGAACCTACGAGCAGTACTTC. Protein: CASSLAPRFGRLDGRTYEQYF.